Shown below are 12 T cell receptor beta chains from a single sample sequenced in a study of blood T cell repertoires in COVID-19. The method was immunoSEQ multiplex PCR; TCRdb's version includes in-frame clones alone and lacks a portion of them. The data hold fewer than 200,000 clones, with roughly 87% observed a single time. Sequenced material: PBMCs or T cells enriched from blood (not recorded which). Receptor source: a human donor with acute COVID-19. The donor label of this sample is uncertain.

The chain links TRBV12-3 or TRBV12-4 to TRBJ2-7; D possibly corresponds to TRBD2 (5 bases). The V gene lost 8 bases and the J gene lost 2 bases, with 10 bases spanning the gap. The CDR3 consists of 12 residues. This chain's CDR3 is CASRRGTYEQYF. In DNA, the CDR3 is TGTGCCAGCCGTAGAGGGACCTACGAGCAGTACTTC.

This chain joins TRBV5-1 and TRBJ2-3; 9 bases match TRBD2. Trimming cost V 6 bases and J 8 bases; bases outside gene matches: 7. This CDR3 region has 13 residues. Per germline, CDR1 SGHRS and CDR2 YFSETQ. CDR3 in amino acids: CASTLGGGATQYF. The CDR3 nucleotides are TGCGCCAGCACTCTGGGCGGGGGGGCTACGCAGTATTTT.

This chain joins TRBV2 and TRBJ1-2; D may be TRBD1 (6 bases). The CDR3 is 16 amino acids. Germline CDR1 SNHLY, CDR2 FYNNEI. V shed 2 bases and J shed 4 bases, with 17 bases lying between them. The CDR3, as DNA: TGTGCCAGCAGTGAAAGCGGGGGGGCCGCGTTCTATGGCTACACCTTC. Its translation: CASSESGGAAFYGYTF.

The chain has TRBV30 and TRBJ1-4; TRBD1 agrees at 7 bases. Germline CDR1 GTSNPN, CDR2 SVGIG (reference sequence). V shed 1 base and J 4 bases; nucleotides not matched to a gene: 3. This CDR3 has 14 residues. CDR3 sequence: CAWSGTGDNEKLFF. The CDR3 bases are TGTGCCTGGAGTGGCACAGGGGATAATGAAAAACTGTTTTTT.

The genes are TRBV6-5 and TRBJ1-1; D gene uncertain. Looked up from germline, CDR1 is MNHEY and CDR2 is SVGAGI. Trimming stripped 2 bases from V and 8 bases from J, with 12 bases between. The CDR3 runs 13 residues. The CDR3 bases are TGTGCCAGCAGTTACGGGCCGTCACGCGAAGCTTTCTTT. Amino acids: CASSYGPSREAFF.

J is TRBJ2-5 and V is TRBV29-1; 10 nucleotides match TRBD1. This CDR3 region has 13 residues. CDR1 is SQVTM, CDR2 ANQGSEA, per germline. The trim removed 7 bases at V and 5 bases at J, leaving 7 bases unmatched. CDR3 sequence (DNA): TGCAGCGCCAGACAGGGGGCAGGGGAGACCCAGTACTTC. This translates into CSARQGAGETQYF.

The rearrangement joins TRBV4-1 to TRBJ1-2; 11 nucleotides agree with TRBD1. The CDR3 runs 16 residues. Per the germline V gene, CDR1 is MGHRA and CDR2 is YSYEKL. V trimming: 1 base; J trimming: 8 bases; junction bases outside the gene matches: 9. The CDR3 reads CASSQGTGGVFKGYTF. The CDR3 DNA reads TGCGCCAGCAGCCAAGGGACAGGGGGCGTTTTTAAGGGCTACACCTTC.

The J gene is TRBJ1-2, the V gene TRBV7-8; no definite D call. The V end was cut by 5 bases, the J end by 0 bases, with 16 bases between. Germline CDR1 SGHVS, CDR2 FQNEAQ. The CDR3 is 16 residues long. The CDR3 loop reads CASSPREVGANYGYTF. The CDR3 DNA reads TGTGCCAGCAGCCCACGGGAGGTGGGAGCTAACTATGGCTACACCTTC. The full variable domain, with the rest looked up from reference TRBV7-8 and TRBJ1-2, is GAGVSQSPRYKVAKRGQDVALRCDPISGHVSLFWYQQALGQGPEFLTYFQNEAQLDKSGLPSDRFFAERPEGSVSTLKIQRTQQEDSAVYLCASSPREVGANYGYTFGSGTRLTVV.

The V and J genes are TRBV20-1 and TRBJ1-2; 7 bases fit TRBD1. Germline V gene lookup returns CDR1 DFQATT and CDR2 SNEGSKA (reference sequence). The V segment lost 3 bases and the J segment 4 bases; nucleotides outside the gene matches: 5. The CDR3 runs 13 residues. The CDR3 sequence: CSASRDSSYGYTF. CDR3 bases: TGCAGTGCTAGTCGGGACAGCAGCTATGGCTACACCTTC.

The chain links TRBV3-1 (or the pseudogene TRBV3-2) to TRBJ2-1; D is unclear. CDR1 LGHDT and CDR2 YNNKEL come from the germline V gene (reference sequence). V was shortened by 4 bases and J by 1 base, with 20 bases between the two germline ends. The CDR3 totals 18 residues. Written as DNA, the CDR3 is TGTGCCAGCAGCCTCAAGAGTATGCAGGCCGAATCCTACAATGAGCAGTTCTTC. Protein product: CASSLKSMQAESYNEQFF.

The V call is TRBV7-2, the J call TRBJ2-5; 10 nucleotides align to TRBD1. With V trimmed by 5 bases and J by 5 bases, 8 bases remained unmatched. The CDR3 runs 15 residues. In germline, CDR1 is SGHTA, CDR2 FQGNSA. The CDR3 region is CASSLDRGRLETQYF. The CDR3 nucleotides are TGTGCCAGCAGCCTAGACAGGGGGCGATTGGAGACCCAGTACTTC.

The table lists this clone with a count of one. One end of the junction varies from germline; a read error may be responsible. The chain uses TRBV12-3 or TRBV12-4 and TRBJ1-1; no firm D call. The CDR3 spans 11 residues. CDR3 bases: TGTGCCAGCAGTTTTAACAATGAAGCTTTCTTT. This gives the protein CASSFNNEAFF.